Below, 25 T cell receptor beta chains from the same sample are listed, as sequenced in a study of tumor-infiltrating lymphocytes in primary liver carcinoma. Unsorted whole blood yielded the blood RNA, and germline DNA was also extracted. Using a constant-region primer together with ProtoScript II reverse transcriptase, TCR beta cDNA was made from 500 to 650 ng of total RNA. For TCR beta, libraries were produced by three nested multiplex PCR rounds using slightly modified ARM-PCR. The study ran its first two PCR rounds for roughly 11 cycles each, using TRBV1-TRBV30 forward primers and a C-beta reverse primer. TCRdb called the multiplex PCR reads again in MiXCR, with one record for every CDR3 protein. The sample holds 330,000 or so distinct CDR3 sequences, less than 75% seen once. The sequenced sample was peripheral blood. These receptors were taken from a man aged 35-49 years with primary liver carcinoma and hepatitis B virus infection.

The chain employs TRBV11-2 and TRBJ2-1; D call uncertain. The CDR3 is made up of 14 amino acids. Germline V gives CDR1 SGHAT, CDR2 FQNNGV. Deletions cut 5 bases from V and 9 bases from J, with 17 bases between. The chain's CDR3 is CASSICRLFSEQFF. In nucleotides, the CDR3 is TGTGCCAGCAGCATATGCCGGCTATTTAGTGAGCAGTTCTTC.

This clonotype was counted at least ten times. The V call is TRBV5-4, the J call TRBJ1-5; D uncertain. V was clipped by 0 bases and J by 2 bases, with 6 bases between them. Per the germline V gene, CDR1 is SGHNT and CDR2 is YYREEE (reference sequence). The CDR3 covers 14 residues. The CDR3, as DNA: TGTGCCAGCAGCTTGGATGGGGGCAATCAGCCCCAGCATTTT. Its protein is CASSLDGGNQPQHF.

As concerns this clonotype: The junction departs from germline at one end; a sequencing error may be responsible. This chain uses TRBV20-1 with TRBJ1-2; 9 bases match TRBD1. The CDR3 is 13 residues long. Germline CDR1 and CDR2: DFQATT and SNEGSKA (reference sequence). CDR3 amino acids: CSVNRGLGYGYTF. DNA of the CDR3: TGCAGCGTAAACAGGGGGCTAGGCTATGGCTACACTTTC.

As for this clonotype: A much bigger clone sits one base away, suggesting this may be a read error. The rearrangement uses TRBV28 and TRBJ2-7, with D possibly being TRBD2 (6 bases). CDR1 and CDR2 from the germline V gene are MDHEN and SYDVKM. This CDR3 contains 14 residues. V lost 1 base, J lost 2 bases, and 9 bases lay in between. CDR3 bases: TGTGCCAGCAGTTTATCTGGAGGGCCCTACGAGCAGTACTTC. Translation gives CASSLSGGPYEQYF.

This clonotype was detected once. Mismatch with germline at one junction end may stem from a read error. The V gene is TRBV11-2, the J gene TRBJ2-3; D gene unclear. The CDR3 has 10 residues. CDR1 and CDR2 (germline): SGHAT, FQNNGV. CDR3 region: CANSRDTEYF. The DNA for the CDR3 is TGTGCCAACAGTAGAGATACGGAGTATTTT.

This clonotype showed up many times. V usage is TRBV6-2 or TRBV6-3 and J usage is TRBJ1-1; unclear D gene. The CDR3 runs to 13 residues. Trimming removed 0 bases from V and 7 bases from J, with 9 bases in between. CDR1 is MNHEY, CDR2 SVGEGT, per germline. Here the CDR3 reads CASSYSTLVEAFF. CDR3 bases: TGTGCCAGCAGTTACTCGACCCTAGTTGAAGCTTTCTTT.

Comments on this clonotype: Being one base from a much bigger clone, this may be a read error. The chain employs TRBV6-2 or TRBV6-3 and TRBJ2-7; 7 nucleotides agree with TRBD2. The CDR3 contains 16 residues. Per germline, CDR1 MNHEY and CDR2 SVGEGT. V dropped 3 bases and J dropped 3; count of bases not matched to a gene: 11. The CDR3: CASSYRALAWDYEQYF. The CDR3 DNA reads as TGTGCCAGCAGTTATAGGGCACTAGCGTGGGACTACGAGCAGTACTTC.

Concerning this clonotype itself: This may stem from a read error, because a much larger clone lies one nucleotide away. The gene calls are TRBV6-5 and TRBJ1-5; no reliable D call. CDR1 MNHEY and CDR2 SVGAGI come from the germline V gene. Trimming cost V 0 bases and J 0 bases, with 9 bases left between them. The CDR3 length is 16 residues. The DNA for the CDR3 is TGTGCCAGCAGTTACTCCGCTGATGCTAGCAATCAGCCCCAGCATTTT. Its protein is CASSYSADASNQPQHF.

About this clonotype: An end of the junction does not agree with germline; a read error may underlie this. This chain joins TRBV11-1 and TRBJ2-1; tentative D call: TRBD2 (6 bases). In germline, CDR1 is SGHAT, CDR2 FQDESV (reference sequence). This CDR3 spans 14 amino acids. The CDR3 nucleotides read TGTGCCAGAAGCTTACCCGGGAGAGGTGGTGAGCGGTTCTTC. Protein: CARSLPGRGGERFF.

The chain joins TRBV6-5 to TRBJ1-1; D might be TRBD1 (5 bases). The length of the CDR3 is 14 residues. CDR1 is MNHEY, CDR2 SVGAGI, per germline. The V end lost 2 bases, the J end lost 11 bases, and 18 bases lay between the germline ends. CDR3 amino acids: CASSYAPGTGGAFF. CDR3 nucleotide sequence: TGTGCCAGCAGTTACGCCCCCGGGACTGGGGGGGCTTTCTTT.

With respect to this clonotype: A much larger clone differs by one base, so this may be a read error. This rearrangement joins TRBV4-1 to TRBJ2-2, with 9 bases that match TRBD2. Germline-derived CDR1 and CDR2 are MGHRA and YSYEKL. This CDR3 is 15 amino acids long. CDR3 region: CDSSQDWREGGELFF. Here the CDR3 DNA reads TGCGACAGCAGCCAAGACTGGCGGGAGGGCGGGGAGCTGTTTTTT.

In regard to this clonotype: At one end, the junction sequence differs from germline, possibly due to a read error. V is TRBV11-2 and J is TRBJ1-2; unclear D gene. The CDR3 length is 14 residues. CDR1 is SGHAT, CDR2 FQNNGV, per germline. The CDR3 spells CASSPNRVPYVYTF. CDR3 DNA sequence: TGTGCCAGCAGCCCTAATAGGGTTCCTTATGTCTACACCTTC.

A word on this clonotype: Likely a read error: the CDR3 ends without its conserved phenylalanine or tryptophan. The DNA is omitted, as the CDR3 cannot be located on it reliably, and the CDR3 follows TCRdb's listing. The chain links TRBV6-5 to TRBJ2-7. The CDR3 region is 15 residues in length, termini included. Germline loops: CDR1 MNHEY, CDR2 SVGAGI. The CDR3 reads CASSYCYGGSYEQYS.

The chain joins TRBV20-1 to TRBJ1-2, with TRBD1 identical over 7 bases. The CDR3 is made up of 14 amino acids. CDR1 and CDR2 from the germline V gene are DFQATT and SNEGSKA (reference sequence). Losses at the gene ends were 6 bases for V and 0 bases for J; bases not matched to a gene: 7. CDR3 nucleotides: TGCAGTGCAACACCAGGACAGGCTAACTATGGCTACACCTTC. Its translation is CSATPGQANYGYTF.

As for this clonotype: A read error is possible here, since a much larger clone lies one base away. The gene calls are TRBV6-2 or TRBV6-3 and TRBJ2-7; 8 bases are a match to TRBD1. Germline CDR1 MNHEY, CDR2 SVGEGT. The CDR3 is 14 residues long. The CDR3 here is CASTRTGSGYEHYF. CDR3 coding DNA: TGTGCCAGCACCAGGACAGGGTCGGGCTACGAGCACTACTTC.

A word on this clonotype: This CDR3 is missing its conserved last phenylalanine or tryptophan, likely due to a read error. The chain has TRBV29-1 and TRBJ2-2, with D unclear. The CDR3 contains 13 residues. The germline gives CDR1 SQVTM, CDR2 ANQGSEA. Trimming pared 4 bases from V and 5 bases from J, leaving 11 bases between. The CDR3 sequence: CSVVGYSTGELFY. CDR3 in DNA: TGCAGCGTTGTGGGATATAGTACCGGGGAGCTGTTTTAT.

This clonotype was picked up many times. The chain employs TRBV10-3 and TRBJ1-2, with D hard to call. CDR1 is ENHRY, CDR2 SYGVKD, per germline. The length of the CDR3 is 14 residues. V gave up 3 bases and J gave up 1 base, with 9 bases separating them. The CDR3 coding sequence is TGTGCCATCAGTGAAGGAGGGAATAACTATGGCTACACCTTC. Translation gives CAISEGGNNYGYTF.

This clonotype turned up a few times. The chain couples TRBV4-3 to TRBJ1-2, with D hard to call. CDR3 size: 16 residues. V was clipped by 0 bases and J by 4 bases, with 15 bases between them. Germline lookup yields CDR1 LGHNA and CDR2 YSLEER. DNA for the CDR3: TGCGCCAGCAGCCAAGATGGGGATAGATTCCTCTATGGCTACACCTTC. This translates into CASSQDGDRFLYGYTF.

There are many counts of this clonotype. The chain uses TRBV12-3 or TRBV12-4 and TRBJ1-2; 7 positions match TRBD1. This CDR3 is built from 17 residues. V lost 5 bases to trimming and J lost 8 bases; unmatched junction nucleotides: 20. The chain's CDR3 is CASSDQPNRGRPLGYTF. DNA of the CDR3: TGTGCCAGCAGTGACCAACCTAACAGGGGCCGCCCCCTAGGCTACACCTTC.

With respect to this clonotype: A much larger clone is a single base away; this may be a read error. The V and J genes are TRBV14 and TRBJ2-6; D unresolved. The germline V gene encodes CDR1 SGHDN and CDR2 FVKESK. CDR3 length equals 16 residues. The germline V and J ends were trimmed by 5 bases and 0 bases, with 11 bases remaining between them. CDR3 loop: CASSGIGNSGANVLTF. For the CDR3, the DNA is TGTGCCAGCAGCGGGATAGGCAACTCTGGGGCCAACGTCCTGACTTTC.

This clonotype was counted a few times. Here the CDR3 reads CASSWGQGFNYEQYF. Here the CDR3 DNA reads TGTGCCAGCAGCTGGGGACAGGGTTTTAACTACGAGCAGTACTTC. J is TRBJ2-7 and V is TRBV5-4; TRBD1 matches at 9 bases. The CDR3 totals 15 residues. The germline gives CDR1 SGHNT, CDR2 YYREEE (reference sequence). The V and J ends lost 3 bases and 3 bases, in that order; junction bases with no gene match: 7.

The CDR3 reads CASSLGGAGGEQYF. The DNA of the CDR3 is TGCGCCAGCAGCCTAGGGGGCGCGGGCGGCGAGCAGTACTTC. This sequence joins TRBV5-1 and TRBJ2-7; 7 bases line up with TRBD1. Looked up from germline, CDR1 is SGHRS and CDR2 is YFSETQ. V lost 4 bases, J lost 6 bases, and 10 bases stayed unmatched. CDR3 length: 14 amino acids.

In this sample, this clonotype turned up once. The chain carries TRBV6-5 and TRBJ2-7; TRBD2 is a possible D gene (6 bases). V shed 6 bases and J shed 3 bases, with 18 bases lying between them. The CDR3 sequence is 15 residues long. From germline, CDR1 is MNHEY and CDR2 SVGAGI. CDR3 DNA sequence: TGTGCCAGCAGCTGGGCTAGCGTGAGATTCTACGAGCAGTACTTC. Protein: CASSWASVRFYEQYF.

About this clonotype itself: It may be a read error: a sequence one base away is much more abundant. CDR3 DNA: TGTGCCAGCAGGGAAGACAGGGAACCGGCCTACGAGCAGTACTTC. Protein sequence: CASREDREPAYEQYF. The chain is built from TRBV6-5 and TRBJ2-7; 7 bases map to TRBD1. The CDR3 has 15 residues. Germline V gene sequence: CDR1 MNHEY, CDR2 SVGAGI. The junction had 10 bases not matched to a gene; V was cut back by 6 bases and J by 2 bases.

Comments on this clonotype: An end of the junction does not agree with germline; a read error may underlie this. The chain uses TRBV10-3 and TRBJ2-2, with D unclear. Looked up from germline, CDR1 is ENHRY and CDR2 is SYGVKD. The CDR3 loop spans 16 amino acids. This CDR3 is CATSLVLQDSLMQLFF. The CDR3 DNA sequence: TGTGCCACCTCACTTGTACTCCAGGATAGTTTAATGCAGCTATTTTTT.